The 25 T cell receptor beta chains below were found in one sample sequenced in a study of blood T cell repertoires in COVID-19. Libraries were prepared by immunoSEQ multiplex PCR; TCRdb keeps only in-frame clonotypes and omits some of them. Of some 300,000 clones in the sample, 90% are singletons; the top ten hold about 6%. Sequencing was performed on peripheral blood. The receptors come from a woman aged 45-65 years with COVID-19, enrolled during active disease.

The V call is TRBV5-1, the J call TRBJ2-3; 10 nucleotides line up with TRBD2. CDR3 length: 17 residues. CDR1 and CDR2 from the germline V gene are SGHRS and YFSETQ. Germline trimming cut 4 bases from V and 6 bases from J; bases unmatched to any gene: 14. The CDR3 nucleotides are TGCGCCAGCAGCACCCCTAGCGGGAGAGCTGAGGCTGATACGCAGTATTTT. This codes for CASSTPSGRAEADTQYF.

J is TRBJ1-1 and V is TRBV18; 11 bases map to TRBD1. The germline V gene has CDR1 KGHSH and CDR2 LQKENI. The CDR3 has 15 residues. J was trimmed by 7 bases and V by 3 bases; bases with no gene match: 7. In DNA form, the CDR3 reads TGTGCCAGCTCACCCCAAGGACAGGGGGCTGGTGAAGCTTTCTTT. This codes for CASSPQGQGAGEAFF. The full variable domain, its missing parts supplied by reference TRBV18 and TRBJ1-1, is NAGVMQNPRHLVRRRGQEARLRCSPMKGHSHVYWYRQLPEEGLKFMVYLQKENIIDESGMPKERFSAEFPKEGPSILRIQQVVRGDSAAYFCASSPQGQGAGEAFFGQGTRLTVV.

This clone came up once. The V gene is TRBV10-1, the J gene TRBJ2-2; tentatively, D is TRBD2 (6 bases). This CDR3 comprises 15 residues. Germline V lookup: CDR1 WNHNN, CDR2 SYGVQD (reference sequence). V was shortened by 8 bases and J by 5 bases, with 18 bases between the two germline ends. CDR3 loop: CASPRGRGRTGELFF. CDR3 sequence (DNA): TGCGCCAGCCCGAGAGGGCGGGGCCGGACCGGGGAGCTGTTTTTT.

This clone was recorded only once. Its ends do not fully match the called genes, so a read error is possible. J is TRBJ2-2 and V is TRBV5-1; D is possibly TRBD1 (6 bases). Germline V gene data show CDR1 as SGHRS and CDR2 as YFSETQ. The CDR3 runs 15 residues. The CDR3 here is CASSIPTGNNGELFF. The CDR3, as DNA: TGCGCCAGCAGCATCCCCACAGGGAACAACGGGGAGCTGTTTTTT.

This clone was observed once. The chain joins TRBV29-1 to TRBJ1-2; possible D gene TRBD1, 6 bases. V was clipped by 8 bases and J by 3 bases, with 10 bases between them. The germline gives CDR1 SQVTM, CDR2 ANQGSEA. The CDR3 length is 11 residues. Written as DNA, the CDR3 is TGCAGCATAAGGGGGTACTATGGCTACACCTTC. It codes for CSIRGYYGYTF. The variable domain in full, with the rest retrieved from reference TRBV29-1 and TRBJ1-2, is SAVISQKPSRDICQRGTSLTIQCQVDSQVTMMFWYRQQPGQSLTLIATANQGSEATYESGFVIDKFPISRPNLTFSTLTVSNMSPEDSSIYLCSIRGYYGYTFGSGTRLTVV.

Notes on this clone: Other DNA sequences in the same sample also yield this CDR3. The chain has TRBV6-5 and TRBJ2-5; TRBD2 might be the D (6 bases). Looked up from germline, CDR1 is MNHEY and CDR2 is SVGAGI. This CDR3 spans 16 amino acids. Trimming removed 2 bases at V and 3 bases at J, with 16 bases between. CDR3 nucleotides: TGTGCCAGCAGTTACAATCCCGGGACTCCAAAAGAGACCCAGTACTTC. It codes for CASSYNPGTPKETQYF.

This rearrangement joins TRBV4-1 to TRBJ2-1; 9 positions agree with TRBD1. Germline lookup yields CDR1 MGHRA and CDR2 YSYEKL. The CDR3 has 18 residues. Trimming at V came to 0 bases and at J to 8 bases, leaving 14 bases not matched to a gene. This CDR3 is CASSQDFSRTGVAYEQFF. For the CDR3, the DNA is TGCGCCAGCAGCCAAGATTTTAGCAGGACAGGGGTCGCATATGAGCAGTTCTTC.

The chain has TRBV19 and TRBJ1-1, with a weak D call TRBD1 (6 bases). The length of the CDR3 is 13 residues. Germline values: CDR1 LNHDA, CDR2 SQIVND (reference sequence). V was clipped by 10 bases and J by 3 bases, with 15 bases between them. CDR3 sequence reads: CATAAGAYTEAFF. The DNA for the CDR3 is TGTGCCACCGCGGCGGGGGCGTACACTGAAGCTTTCTTT. The variable domain in full, completed from reference TRBV19 and TRBJ1-1, reads DGGITQSPKYLFRKEGQNVTLSCEQNLNHDAMYWYRQDPGQGLRLIYYSQIVNDFQKGDIAEGYSVSREKKESFPLTVTSAQKNPTAFYLCATAAGAYTEAFFGQGTRLTVV.

This clone was counted a few times. Other nucleotide sequences from this sample produce the same CDR3. The J gene is TRBJ2-7, the V gene TRBV18, with no clear D. The germline gives CDR1 KGHSH, CDR2 LQKENI. The length of the CDR3 is 12 residues. V shed 3 bases and J shed 3 bases, with 6 bases lying between them. The CDR3 region is CASSPLGYEQYF. In DNA form, the CDR3 reads TGTGCCAGCTCACCTCTAGGCTACGAGCAGTACTTC.

This clone came up a few times. V is TRBV3-1 (or the pseudogene TRBV3-2) and J is TRBJ2-2, with 8 bases lining up with TRBD2. Per germline, CDR1 LGHDT and CDR2 YNNKEL (reference sequence). The CDR3 is made up of 14 amino acids. Losses at the gene ends were 1 base for V and 9 bases for J; bases not matched to a gene: 4. The CDR3 coding sequence is TGTGCCAGCAGCCAAGCCGGACTAGCCCGGGAGCTGTTTTTT. It codes for CASSQAGLARELFF.

The chain recombines TRBV19 with TRBJ2-4; no clear D gene. The CDR3 contains 16 residues. The V gene's germline CDR1 is LNHDA and CDR2 SQIVND (reference sequence). Deletions cut 5 bases from V and 0 bases from J, with 14 bases between. Here the CDR3 reads CASSVHQLVAKNIQYF. CDR3 in DNA: TGTGCCAGTAGTGTACACCAGCTAGTAGCCAAAAACATTCAGTACTTC.

This chain links TRBV18 with TRBJ2-1; 9 nucleotides line up with TRBD2. This CDR3 has 17 amino acids. J gave up 8 bases and V 0 bases, and 11 bases lay outside the gene matches. Germline-derived CDR1 and CDR2 are KGHSH and LQKENI. The CDR3 DNA follows: TGTGCCAGCTCACCACCGGTGGGAGCGGGAGGAACTTATGAGCAGTTCTTC. Encoded protein: CASSPPVGAGGTYEQFF.

The chain employs TRBV10-2 and TRBJ2-3; D gene uncertain. CDR3 length: 15 amino acids. Looked up from germline, CDR1 is WSHSY and CDR2 is SAAADI. The ends were cut back, 8 bases at V and 4 bases at J, with 19 bases in the middle. The chain's CDR3 is CASSPRVRRADTQYF. The CDR3, as DNA: TGCGCCAGCTCGCCCCGGGTCAGACGGGCAGATACGCAGTATTTT.

The chain has TRBV2 and TRBJ2-3; 10 nucleotides align to TRBD1. CDR1 SNHLY and CDR2 FYNNEI come from the germline V gene. CDR3 length: 15 amino acids. V gave up 8 bases and J gave up 4 bases; unmatched junction bases: 9. CDR3 coding DNA: TGTGCCAGCGGAACCGGGACAGGGGCCCCAGATACGCAGTATTTT. Its translation is CASGTGTGAPDTQYF.

This chain uses TRBV5-1 with TRBJ2-2, with 9 bases lining up with TRBD1. V shed 4 bases and J 2 bases; nucleotides not matched to a gene: 6. From germline, CDR1 is SGHRS and CDR2 YFSETQ. The CDR3 is 16 residues long. The CDR3 nucleotides read TGCGCCAGCAGCGGTAGGACAGGGGAAAACACCGGGGAGCTGTTTTTT. Protein sequence: CASSGRTGENTGELFF.

The gene calls are TRBV7-3 and TRBJ2-7, with 8 bases that match TRBD2. V shed 5 bases and J 6 bases; nucleotides not matched to a gene: 6. Germline CDR1 SGHTA, CDR2 FQGTGA. The CDR3 extends over 13 amino acids. The CDR3 DNA reads TGTGCCAGCAGCCAGACTAGCGTAGGCGAGCAGTACTTC. This encodes CASSQTSVGEQYF.

The sample holds one count of this clone. V is TRBV18 and J is TRBJ2-1; D gene unclear. Germline CDR1 and CDR2: KGHSH and LQKENI. Trimming cost V 2 bases and J 2 bases, with 10 bases left between them. The CDR3 length is 15 residues. CDR3 bases: TGTGCCAGCTCACCAGGGCCAGGCACCTACAATGAGCAGTTCTTC. Its translation is CASSPGPGTYNEQFF.

The gene calls are TRBV7-2 and TRBJ1-1; no firm D call. Trimming removed 4 bases from V and 4 bases from J, with 10 bases in between. From germline, CDR1 is SGHTA and CDR2 FQGNSA. This CDR3 contains 13 residues. CDR3 amino acids: CASSYVLFTEAFF. The CDR3 nucleotides are TGTGCCAGCAGCTACGTCCTATTCACTGAAGCTTTCTTT. The full variable domain, its missing parts supplied by reference TRBV7-2 and TRBJ1-1, is GAGVSQSPSNKVTEKGKDVELRCDPISGHTALYWYRQSLGQGLEFLIYFQGNSAPDKSGLPSDRFSAERTGGSVSTLTIQRTQQEDSAVYLCASSYVLFTEAFFGQGTRLTVV.

This rearrangement joins TRBV4-3 to TRBJ1-3; 8 bases map to TRBD1. V was clipped by 4 bases and J by 4 bases; unmatched bases: 6. Germline assignment: CDR1 LGHNA and CDR2 YSLEER. CDR3 length: 15 amino acids. DNA for the CDR3: TGCGCCAGCAGCCGCGGGACAGGTGGCGGAAACACCATATATTTT. Protein sequence: CASSRGTGGGNTIYF.

Only a few counts were recorded for this clone. The chain couples TRBV7-9 to TRBJ1-1; 7 nucleotides match TRBD1. The junction had 0 bases not matched to a gene; V was cut back by 4 bases and J by 4 bases. In germline, CDR1 is SEHNR, CDR2 FQNEAQ (reference sequence). The CDR3 loop spans 12 amino acids. The CDR3 is CASSSGGTEAFF. In nucleotides, the CDR3 is TGTGCCAGCAGCTCAGGGGGCACTGAAGCTTTCTTT.

J is TRBJ2-2 and V is TRBV7-9, with D perhaps matching TRBD1 (6 bases). The V end lost 3 bases, the J end lost 6 bases, and 14 bases lay between the germline ends. CDR1 is SEHNR, CDR2 FQNEAQ, per germline (reference sequence). The CDR3 is 15 residues long. DNA of the CDR3: TGTGCCAGCAGCTTCCAAAACAGGGTGGCCGGGGAGCTGTTTTTT. It encodes CASSFQNRVAGELFF.

This clone came up once. The chain employs TRBV2 and TRBJ2-7; possibly TRBD1 for D (6 bases). The CDR3 is 12 amino acids. Trimming cost V 8 bases and J 3 bases, with 11 bases left between them. Germline CDR1 SNHLY, CDR2 FYNNEI. The CDR3 region is CASHPQGYEQYF. The CDR3 nucleotides read TGTGCCAGCCACCCACAGGGCTACGAGCAGTACTTC.

This clone has just a few counts. DNA of the CDR3: TGTGCCAGCAGCTTCTGGACAGGGGCGAACACCGGGGAGCTGTTTTTT. Its translation is CASSFWTGANTGELFF. This chain links TRBV5-6 with TRBJ2-2, with TRBD1 matching over 9 bases. Germline values: CDR1 SGHDT, CDR2 YYEEEE. The CDR3 is 16 residues long. Trimming removed 2 bases from V and 0 bases from J; junction bases left unmatched: 2.

The chain uses TRBV6-5 and TRBJ2-7; D perhaps matches TRBD1 (6 bases). This CDR3 has 15 amino acids. In germline, CDR1 is MNHEY, CDR2 SVGAGI. Deletions cut 6 bases from V and 3 bases from J, with 18 bases between. DNA for the CDR3: TGTGCCAGCAGGGATACGGACAGTTACTTCTACGAGCAGTACTTC. The encoded protein is CASRDTDSYFYEQYF.

This sequence joins TRBV29-1 and TRBJ2-1, with 10 bases matching TRBD2. The germline V gene has CDR1 SQVTM and CDR2 ANQGSEA. V shed 5 bases and J 2 bases; nucleotides not matched to a gene: 3. CDR3 size: 14 residues. CDR3 sequence reads: CSVKTSGTYNEQFF. CDR3 sequence (DNA): TGCAGCGTTAAAACTAGCGGGACCTACAATGAGCAGTTCTTC.